The source of this T cell receptor beta chain is a study of T cell responses to AZD1222 COVID-19 vaccine. Regarding the study as a whole: Nearly half of spike-specific TCRs reportedly go after variant regions that carry no mutations. Clonal diversity was possibly underestimated, and white British individuals and females predominated among donors. Spike-specific TCRs gained breadth and depth after people received two AZD1222 doses. Samples come after the peak T cell response, not at day 14.

Profiled with immunoSEQ multiplex PCR; TCRdb holds only in-frame clones, not every one. The sample records some 39,000 clones, 90% being singletons. As to this clone: Its antigen is as yet unknown.

Germline assignment: CDR1 LNHDA and CDR2 SQIVND (reference sequence). V was clipped by 6 bases and J by 6 bases, with 18 bases between them. The length of the CDR3 is 15 residues. The source is an adult who received the AZD1222 COVID-19 vaccine. The sequencing here drew on peripheral blood, taken 28 days after the second AZD1222 dose. The chain has TRBV19 and TRBJ1-5; D possibly corresponds to TRBD1 (6 bases). As DNA, the CDR3 is TGTGCCAGTAGGGAAACAGGGAGCGCGAGTCAGCCCCAGCATTTT. Encoded protein: CASRETGSASQPQHF. Filled out from reference TRBV19 and TRBJ1-5, the complete variable domain reads DGGITQSPKYLFRKEGQNVTLSCEQNLNHDAMYWYRQDPGQGLRLIYYSQIVNDFQKGDIAEGYSVSREKKESFPLTVTSAQKNPTAFYLCASRETGSASQPQHFGDGTRLSIL.